The T cell receptor (beta chain) described here comes from a study of T cells in Graves' hyperthyroidism and ophthalmopathy. Study results and limitations: Most thyroid clonotypes expanded above 0.001 appeared in blood too.

Pregnant or lactating patients were excluded, as were those with uncontrolled infection or other autoimmune disease. The PBMCs had their origin in about 9.7 ml of fresh peripheral blood. Many counts were recorded for this clonotype. Its antigen is not known. The CDR3 regions of TCR beta were amplified from RNA transcripts. Carried out on the TCR CDR3, a first-round RT-PCR used the HTBI primer set. TCRdb analysed the multiplex PCR reads with MiXCR anew, one entry per CDR3 protein. The repertoire consists of 250,000 or so distinct CDR3 sequences, with roughly 15% occurring once and the leading ten covering 30%. The CDR3 extends over 15 amino acids. Germline V gives CDR1 DFQATT, CDR2 SNEGSKA (reference sequence). J lost 3 bases, V lost 3 bases, and 8 bases had no gene match.

V is TRBV20-1 and J is TRBJ2-7, with 10 bases identical to TRBD1. This TCR was recovered from a woman in her forties or fifties with Graves' hyperthyroidism that later progressed to Graves' ophthalmopathy. The source material was blood. CDR3 sequence (DNA): TGCAGTGCTAGTCACGCGGGACAGGGGAACTACGAGCAGTACTTC. Translating gives CSASHAGQGNYEQYF.